This T cell receptor (beta chain) was retrieved from a study of T cells in pancreatic ductal adenocarcinoma. Overall study results and limits: The resected cohort was biased toward the minority with early-stage disease. Tumor and blood clonality did not differ significantly, about 0.12 versus 0.079. Comparisons of tumor and blood clonality may show falsely lower tumor diversity. Compared with tumor, blood showed more total productive templates and approximately 8-fold more clonotypes.

Surgery without prior neoadjuvant therapy was the treatment of the selected pancreatic ductal adenocarcinoma patients. The table came from immunoSEQ multiplex PCR; TCRdb's copy has only in-frame clones and leaves some out. This table holds under 20,000 clones, about nine tenths found once. Notes on this clone: Its antigen is undetermined.

The CDR3 runs to 15 residues. From germline, CDR1 is SGDLS and CDR2 YYNGEE. V shed 4 bases and J shed 0 bases, with 11 bases lying between them. Material: PBMCs. This chain connects TRBV9 to TRBJ2-1; D gene unclear. This clonotype was obtained from a human donor with pancreatic ductal adenocarcinoma. CDR3 protein: CASSPLGDSYNEQFF. Here the CDR3 DNA reads TGTGCCAGCAGCCCCCTTGGAGACTCCTACAATGAGCAGTTCTTC.